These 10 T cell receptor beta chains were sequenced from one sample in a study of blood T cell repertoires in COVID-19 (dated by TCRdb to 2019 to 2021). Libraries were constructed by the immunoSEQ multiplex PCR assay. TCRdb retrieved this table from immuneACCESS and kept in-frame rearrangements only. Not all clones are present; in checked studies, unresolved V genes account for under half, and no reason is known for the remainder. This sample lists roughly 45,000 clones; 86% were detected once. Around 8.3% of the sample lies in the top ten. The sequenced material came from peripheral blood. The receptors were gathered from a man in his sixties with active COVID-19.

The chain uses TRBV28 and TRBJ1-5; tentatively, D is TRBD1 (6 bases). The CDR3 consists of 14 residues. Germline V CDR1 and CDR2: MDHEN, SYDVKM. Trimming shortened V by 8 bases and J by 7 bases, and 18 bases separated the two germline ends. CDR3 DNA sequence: TGTGCCAGCGAACCAGGGGCCTCCAAGCAGCCCCAGCATTTT. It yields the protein CASEPGASKQPQHF.

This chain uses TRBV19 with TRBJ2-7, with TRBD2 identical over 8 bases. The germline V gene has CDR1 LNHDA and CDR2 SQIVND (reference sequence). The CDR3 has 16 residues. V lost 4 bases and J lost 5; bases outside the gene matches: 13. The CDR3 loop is CASSRAWVGGADEQYF. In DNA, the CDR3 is TGTGCCAGTAGTAGGGCATGGGTCGGGGGGGCCGACGAGCAGTACTTC.

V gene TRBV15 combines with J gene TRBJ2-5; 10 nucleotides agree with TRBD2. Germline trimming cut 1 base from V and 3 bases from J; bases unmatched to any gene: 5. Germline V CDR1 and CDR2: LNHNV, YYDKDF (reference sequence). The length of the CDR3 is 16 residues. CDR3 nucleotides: TGTGCCACCAGCAGAGGAGCGGGAGGGCCAGAAGAGACCCAGTACTTC. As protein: CATSRGAGGPEETQYF.

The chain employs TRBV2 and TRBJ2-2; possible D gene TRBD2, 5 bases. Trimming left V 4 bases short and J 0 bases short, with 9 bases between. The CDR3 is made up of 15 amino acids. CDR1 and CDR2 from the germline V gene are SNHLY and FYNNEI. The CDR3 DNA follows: TGTGCCAGCAGTGGGAGCGGTTCGAACACCGGGGAGCTGTTTTTT. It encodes CASSGSGSNTGELFF.

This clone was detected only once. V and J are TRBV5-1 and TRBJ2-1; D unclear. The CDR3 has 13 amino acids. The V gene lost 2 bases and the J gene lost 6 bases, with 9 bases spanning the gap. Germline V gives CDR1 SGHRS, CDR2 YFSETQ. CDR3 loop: CASSLSESNEQFF. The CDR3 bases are TGCGCCAGCAGCTTAAGCGAAAGCAATGAGCAGTTCTTC.

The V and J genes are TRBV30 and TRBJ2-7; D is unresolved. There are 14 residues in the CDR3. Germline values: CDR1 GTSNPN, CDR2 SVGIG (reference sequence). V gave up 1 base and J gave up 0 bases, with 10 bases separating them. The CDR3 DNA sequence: TGTGCCTGGAGTGATGTTGCGAGCTCCTACGAGCAGTACTTC. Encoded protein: CAWSDVASSYEQYF.

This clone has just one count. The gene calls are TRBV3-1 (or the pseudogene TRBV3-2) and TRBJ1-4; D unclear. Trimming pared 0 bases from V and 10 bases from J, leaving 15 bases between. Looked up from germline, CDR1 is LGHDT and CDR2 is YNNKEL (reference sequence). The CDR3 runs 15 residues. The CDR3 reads CASSQDTGIEGKLFF. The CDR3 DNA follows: TGTGCCAGCAGCCAAGATACCGGGATAGAGGGAAAACTGTTTTTT.

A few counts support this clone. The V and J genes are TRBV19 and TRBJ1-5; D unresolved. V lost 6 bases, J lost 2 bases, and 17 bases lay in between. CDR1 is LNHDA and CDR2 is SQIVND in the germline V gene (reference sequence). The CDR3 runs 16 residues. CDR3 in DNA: TGTGCCAGTAGGCCAGGAACCTTAGTCGGCAATCAGCCCCAGCATTTT. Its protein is CASRPGTLVGNQPQHF.

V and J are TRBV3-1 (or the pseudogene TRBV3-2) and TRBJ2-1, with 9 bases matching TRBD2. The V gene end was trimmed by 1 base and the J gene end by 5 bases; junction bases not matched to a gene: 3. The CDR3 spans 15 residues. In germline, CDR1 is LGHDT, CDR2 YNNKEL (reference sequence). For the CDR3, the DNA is TGTGCCAGCAGCCAAGGTAGCGGGGGAGACAATGAGCAGTTCTTC. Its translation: CASSQGSGGDNEQFF.

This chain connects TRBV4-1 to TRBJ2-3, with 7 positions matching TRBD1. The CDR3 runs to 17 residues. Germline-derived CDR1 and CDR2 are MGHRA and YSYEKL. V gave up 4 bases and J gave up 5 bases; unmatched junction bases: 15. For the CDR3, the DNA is TGCGCCAGCAGCCGGGTCCAGGAGCAGGGGGTGGAAGATACGCAGTATTTT. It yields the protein CASSRVQEQGVEDTQYF.